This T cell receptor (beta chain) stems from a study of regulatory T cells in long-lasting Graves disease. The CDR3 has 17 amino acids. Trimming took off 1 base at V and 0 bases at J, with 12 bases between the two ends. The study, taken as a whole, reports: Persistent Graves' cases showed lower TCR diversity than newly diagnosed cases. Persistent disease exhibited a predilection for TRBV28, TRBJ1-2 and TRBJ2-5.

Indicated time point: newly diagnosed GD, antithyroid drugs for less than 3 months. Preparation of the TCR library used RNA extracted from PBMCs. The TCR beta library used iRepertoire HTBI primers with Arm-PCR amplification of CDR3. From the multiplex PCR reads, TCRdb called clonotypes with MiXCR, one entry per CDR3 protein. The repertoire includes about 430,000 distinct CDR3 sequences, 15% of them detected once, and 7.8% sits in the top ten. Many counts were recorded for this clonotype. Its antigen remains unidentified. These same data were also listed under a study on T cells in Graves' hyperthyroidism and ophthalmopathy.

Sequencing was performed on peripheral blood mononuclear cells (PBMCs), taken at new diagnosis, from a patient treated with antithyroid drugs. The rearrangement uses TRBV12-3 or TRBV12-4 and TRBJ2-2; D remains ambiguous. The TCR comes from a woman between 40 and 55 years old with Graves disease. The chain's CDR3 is CASSLEGLASNTGELFF. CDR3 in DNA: TGTGCCAGCAGTTTAGAAGGCCTCGCCTCGAACACCGGGGAGCTGTTTTTT.